One T cell receptor beta chain is described in this entry. This record comes from a study of T cells after yellow fever vaccination. The CDR3 is 17 amino acids. V was pared by 3 bases and J by 5 bases, with 15 bases of the junction left unmatched. In germline, CDR1 is SQVTM, CDR2 ANQGSEA. TCRdb itself ran the 5' RACE reads through MiXCR, one entry per CDR3 protein. The repertoire consists of 500,000 to 650,000 distinct CDR3 sequences, with about a sixth occurring once and the leading ten covering 17%. The chain carries TRBV29-1 and TRBJ1-2; 10 bases agree with TRBD1. This receptor was identified in a man between 18 and 29 years old who received the YFV17D yellow fever vaccine. Sequencing used PBMCs, obtained 4 to 6 days after the first yellow fever vaccination. The CDR3 region is CSVDSGTGAHNYYGYTF. CDR3 nucleotide sequence: TGCAGCGTTGATTCCGGGACAGGGGCCCACAACTATTATGGCTACACCTTC.